One and the same sample provided the 15 T cell receptor beta chains below, sequenced in a study of cytomegalovirus exposure and HLA in healthy donors. A multiplex PCR was run with 60 Vbeta primers and 13 Jbeta primers. TCRdb's copy holds only in-frame clones and misses some; the assay was immunoSEQ multiplex PCR. The top ten clones hold less than 2.5% of a sample with 130,000 or so clones, around 70% of them seen once. The sequencing input was PBMCs. These receptors were taken from a woman aged 40 to 50 in good health and CMV-seropositive.

The J gene is TRBJ1-3, the V gene TRBV9, with D perhaps TRBD1 (5 bases). Germline CDR1 and CDR2: SGDLS and YYNGEE. The CDR3 totals 15 residues. The V end was cut by 4 bases, the J end by 2 bases, with 13 bases between. In DNA form, the CDR3 reads TGTGCCAGCAGCCCCGTGGGGGAGGCTGGAAACACCATATATTTT. Translation: CASSPVGEAGNTIYF.

The chain couples TRBV7-6 to TRBJ2-2, with D perhaps matching TRBD1 (5 bases). Per germline, CDR1 SGHVS and CDR2 FNYEAQ. V gave up 1 base and J gave up 6 bases, with 9 bases separating them. This CDR3 comprises 14 residues. CDR3 nucleotides: TGTGCCAGCAGCTTAGGACAGAGATCCGGGGAGCTGTTTTTT. Translation: CASSLGQRSGELFF.

The chain couples TRBV27 to TRBJ2-5; 13 positions match TRBD2. This CDR3 has 15 residues. The ends lost 6 bases at V and 7 bases at J; junction bases unmatched: 8. CDR1 is MNHEY, CDR2 SMNVEV, per germline (reference sequence). The CDR3 reads CASRELAGGASTQYF. The CDR3 DNA reads as TGTGCCAGCAGAGAACTAGCGGGAGGGGCCTCGACCCAGTACTTC.

The rearrangement uses TRBV11-3 and TRBJ2-3; 7 bases line up with TRBD2. In germline, CDR1 is SGHNT, CDR2 YENEEA. J was trimmed by 0 bases and V by 5 bases; bases with no gene match: 5. The CDR3 has 15 amino acids. In DNA form, the CDR3 reads TGTGCCAGCAGCATCATTAGCGGGAGCACAGATACGCAGTATTTT. Translation: CASSIISGSTDTQYF. The complete variable domain, with remaining parts taken from reference TRBV11-3 and TRBJ2-3, reads EAGVVQSPRYKIIEKKQPVAFWCNPISGHNTLYWYLQNLGQGPELLIRYENEEAVDDSQLPKDRFSAERLKGVDSTLKIQPAELGDSAVYLCASSIISGSTDTQYFGPGTRLTVL.

The J gene is TRBJ2-7, the V gene TRBV5-1, with 7 nucleotides matching TRBD1. After removal of 4 bases from V and 1 base from J, the junction contained 20 bases not matched to a gene. This CDR3 is built from 19 residues. Germline lookup yields CDR1 SGHRS and CDR2 YFSETQ. The CDR3 reads CASSGTRDSLMGMSYEQYF. DNA for the CDR3: TGCGCCAGCAGCGGAACACGGGACAGTTTGATGGGTATGTCCTACGAGCAGTACTTC.

J is TRBJ2-7 and V is TRBV6-5; a possible D gene is TRBD2 (6 bases). This CDR3 spans 15 amino acids. V lost 0 bases and J lost 0, with 9 bases in between. CDR1 and CDR2 (germline): MNHEY, SVGAGI. CDR3 nucleotide sequence: TGTGCCAGCAGTTACTCGGTTAGCGGCTCCTACGAGCAGTACTTC. Its translation is CASSYSVSGSYEQYF.

The rearrangement uses TRBV13 and TRBJ1-6; D gene unclear. Between the trimmed V and J ends, which lost 7 bases and 3 bases, there was a span of 10 bases. The CDR3 is made up of 14 amino acids. The germline gives CDR1 PRHDT, CDR2 FYEKMQ (reference sequence). CDR3 sequence reads: CASTIHSYNSPLHF. In nucleotides, the CDR3 is TGTGCCAGCACCATCCACAGCTATAATTCACCCCTCCACTTT.

About this clone itself: Other DNA sequences in the same sample also yield this CDR3. The V and J genes are TRBV7-9 and TRBJ2-1; perhaps TRBD2 as D (5 bases). CDR1 SEHNR and CDR2 FQNEAQ come from the germline V gene (reference sequence). Trimming took off 1 base at V and 1 base at J, with 8 bases between the two ends. The CDR3 spans 15 residues. In DNA form, the CDR3 reads TGTGCCAGCAGCTTAGGGACTGGGTCCTACAATGAGCAGTTCTTC. This gives the protein CASSLGTGSYNEQFF.

V gene TRBV2 combines with J gene TRBJ2-3; 10 bases are shared with TRBD2. J lost 1 base, V lost 7 bases, and 11 bases had no gene match. The V gene's germline CDR1 is SNHLY and CDR2 FYNNEI. The CDR3 covers 17 residues. For the CDR3, the DNA is TGTGCCAGCATTCCTCAAGGACTAGCGGTCCGCACAGATACGCAGTATTTT. It translates to CASIPQGLAVRTDTQYF.

The V and J genes are TRBV7-2 and TRBJ2-5; possibly TRBD1 for D (5 bases). Germline V gives CDR1 SGHTA, CDR2 FQGNSA. The CDR3 totals 14 residues. Deletions cut 5 bases from V and 2 bases from J, with 12 bases between. This CDR3 reads CASSGRQIQETQYF. The CDR3 DNA is TGTGCCAGCAGCGGCAGACAGATACAAGAGACCCAGTACTTC.

This chain joins TRBV2 and TRBJ2-1; D may be TRBD1 (5 bases). Germline V gene lookup returns CDR1 SNHLY and CDR2 FYNNEI. CDR3 length equals 13 residues. Trimming stripped 6 bases from V and 9 bases from J, with 15 bases between. This chain's CDR3 is CASRQEFNGEQFF. DNA of the CDR3: TGTGCCAGCAGACAGGAGTTTAACGGTGAGCAGTTCTTC.

This clone came up once. V and J are TRBV29-1 and TRBJ1-1; D may be TRBD1 (6 bases). Trimming cost V 7 bases and J 4 bases, with 7 bases left between them. CDR3 length equals 10 residues. Germline V gives CDR1 SQVTM, CDR2 ANQGSEA. The CDR3 loop is CSGGGTEAFF. The CDR3 DNA follows: TGCAGCGGAGGGGGCACTGAAGCTTTCTTT.

In this sample, this clone turned up a few times. The V gene is TRBV4-2, the J gene TRBJ2-5; D may be TRBD2 (5 bases). This CDR3 contains 15 residues. V dropped 0 bases and J dropped 1 base, with 9 bases sitting between them. Germline V gene sequence: CDR1 LGHNA, CDR2 YNFKEQ. The CDR3 spells CASSQESGFQETQYF. The CDR3 DNA follows: TGTGCCAGCAGCCAAGAGAGCGGCTTCCAAGAGACCCAGTACTTC.

The chain links TRBV23-1 to TRBJ2-3; D gene unclear. TRBV23-1 is noted as an ORF with a role that remains uncertain. This CDR3 is built from 14 residues. The germline V and J ends were trimmed by 9 bases and 2 bases, with 15 bases remaining between them. The CDR3 DNA reads TGCGCCAGAAAAACTGGTTTGATCACAGATACGCAGTATTTT. Encoded protein: CARKTGLITDTQYF.

Notes on this clone: One junction end does not reproduce the germline sequence, and a read error may be involved. CDR3 nucleotides: TGTGCTAGCAGCTTAGGCGGGGATTACAATGAGCAGTTCTTC. It codes for CASSLGGDYNEQFF. V and J are TRBV7-7 and TRBJ2-1; D may be TRBD2 (6 bases). This CDR3 comprises 14 residues. Germline V CDR1 and CDR2: SSHAT, FNYEAQ (reference sequence).